Below, 21 T cell receptor beta chains from the same sample are listed, as sequenced in a study of blood T cell repertoires in COVID-19. Only in-frame clones appear in the TCRdb table, and some are missing; sequencing was by immunoSEQ multiplex PCR. Of 150,000 to 180,000 clones detected, 70% to 85% appear once; the ten largest clones hold 25% to 30%. The sample comprised peripheral blood. The source is a woman aged 60-75 years with acute or convalescent COVID-19.

The CDR3 sequence is CASSLYEGATEAFF. CDR3 nucleotide sequence: TGTGCCAGCAGCTTGTATGAGGGGGCCACTGAAGCTTTCTTT. V gene TRBV5-8 combines with J gene TRBJ1-1; 7 bases match TRBD1. CDR3 size: 14 residues. The germline CDR1 and CDR2 sequences are SGHTS and YDEGEE. J lost 4 bases, V lost 1 base, and 4 bases had no gene match.

This clone was seen only once. The J gene is TRBJ2-1, the V gene TRBV5-4, with D hard to call. The CDR3 runs to 15 residues. Germline V gene data show CDR1 as SGHNT and CDR2 as YYREEE (reference sequence). With 0 bases removed from V and 0 bases from J, the gap between germline ends came to 7 bases. The CDR3 nucleotides read TGTGCCAGCAGCTTGGACCCCAGCTCCTACAATGAGCAGTTCTTC. Its translation: CASSLDPSSYNEQFF. Full variable domain (remainder filled in from reference TRBV5-4 and TRBJ2-1): ETGVTQSPTHLIKTRGQQVTLRCSSQSGHNTVSWYQQALGQGPQFIFQYYREEENGRGNFPPRFSGLQFPNYSSELNVNALELDDSALYLCASSLDPSSYNEQFFGPGTRLTVL.

The chain links TRBV6-5 to TRBJ1-4, with D unclear. The CDR3 is 15 residues long. Trimming took 0 bases from V and 4 from J, leaving 9 bases between them. The germline CDR1 and CDR2 sequences are MNHEY and SVGAGI. The CDR3 nucleotides read TGTGCCAGCAGTTACTCTGGAGGAATTAATGAAAAACTGTTTTTT. This gives the protein CASSYSGGINEKLFF.

This clone was recorded only once. The rearrangement links TRBV7-9 to TRBJ1-5; a weak D match, TRBD1 (6 bases). V was cut by 0 bases and J by 0 bases, with 9 bases left in between. CDR3 length: 16 amino acids. The germline V gene has CDR1 SEHNR and CDR2 FQNEAQ (reference sequence). The DNA of the CDR3 is TGTGCCAGCAGCTTAGCGGCAGGGGTTAGCAATCAGCCCCAGCATTTT. Translated: CASSLAAGVSNQPQHF.

J is TRBJ2-3 and V is TRBV5-4; weak D call: TRBD2 (5 bases). V dropped 0 bases and J dropped 4 bases, with 9 bases sitting between them. This CDR3 comprises 14 residues. Per germline, CDR1 SGHNT and CDR2 YYREEE (reference sequence). CDR3: CASSLGAGADTQYF. The CDR3 bases are TGTGCCAGCAGCTTGGGGGCCGGGGCAGATACGCAGTATTTT.

The chain employs TRBV29-1 and TRBJ1-1; D is ambiguous. There are 13 residues in the CDR3. V was cut by 7 bases and J by 1 base, with 13 bases left in between. Germline-derived CDR1 and CDR2 are SQVTM and ANQGSEA. For the CDR3, the DNA is TGCAGCGGGAGGATCCAAGAGAACACTGAAGCTTTCTTT. Its translation is CSGRIQENTEAFF.

The rearrangement uses TRBV5-5 and TRBJ1-4; 8 positions match TRBD1. Germline V gene lookup returns CDR1 SGHKS and CDR2 YYEKEE (reference sequence). The V and J ends lost 4 bases and 7 bases, in that order; junction bases with no gene match: 9. The CDR3 covers 15 residues. The CDR3 DNA follows: TGTGCCAGCAGCACTATACAGGGGGGTAGTGAAAAACTGTTTTTT. Its translation: CASSTIQGGSEKLFF.

The chain carries TRBV5-8 and TRBJ1-6, with D unresolved. Looked up from germline, CDR1 is SGHTS and CDR2 is YDEGEE. V lost 2 bases and J lost 10, with 10 bases in between. The CDR3 sequence is 13 residues long. The CDR3 spells CASSFTRESPLHF. CDR3 sequence (DNA): TGTGCCAGCAGCTTTACCCGGGAGTCACCCCTCCACTTT.

The V gene is TRBV5-1, the J gene TRBJ2-7; 10 nucleotides align to TRBD1. J was trimmed by 3 bases and V by 5 bases; bases with no gene match: 8. Germline V gene sequence: CDR1 SGHRS, CDR2 YFSETQ. The CDR3 runs 15 residues. This chain's CDR3 is CASSPGTGAFYEQYF. The CDR3 DNA sequence: TGCGCCAGCAGTCCCGGGACAGGGGCCTTCTACGAGCAGTACTTC.

The rearrangement joins TRBV6-6 to TRBJ1-4, with TRBD1 identical over 8 bases. The CDR3 covers 17 residues. V dropped 5 bases and J dropped 5; count of bases not matched to a gene: 13. Per germline, CDR1 MNHNY and CDR2 SVGAGI (reference sequence). The CDR3 DNA is TGTGCCAGCAGTCCCGGACAGGGTCCACCGGGAAATGAAAAACTGTTTTTT. Amino acids: CASSPGQGPPGNEKLFF.

The chain employs TRBV11-2 and TRBJ1-1; the D gene is possibly TRBD1 (5 bases). Germline lookup yields CDR1 SGHAT and CDR2 FQNNGV. This CDR3 region has 13 residues. With 2 bases removed from V and 5 bases from J, the gap between germline ends came to 9 bases. The CDR3 region is CASSLQGQTEAFF. In nucleotides, the CDR3 is TGTGCCAGCAGCTTACAGGGTCAGACTGAAGCTTTCTTT.

With regard to this clone: Other DNA sequences in the sample encode the same CDR3. The chain has TRBV11-2 and TRBJ1-2; D is undetermined. Germline V gene lookup returns CDR1 SGHAT and CDR2 FQNNGV. This CDR3 contains 13 residues. The V end lost 0 bases, the J end lost 7 bases, and 9 bases lay between the germline ends. CDR3 region: CASSLDLGSGYTF. In nucleotides, the CDR3 is TGTGCCAGCAGCTTAGATCTGGGGAGTGGCTACACCTTC.

As to this clone: The junction departs from germline at one end; a sequencing error may be responsible. The CDR3 loop reads CASSEGGSHYNEQFF. CDR3 nucleotide sequence: TGTGCCAGCAGCGAAGGGGGCAGCCACTACAATGAGCAGTTCTTC. The chain couples TRBV6-1 to TRBJ2-1; 7 bases align to TRBD1. The length of the CDR3 is 15 residues. Germline V gene lookup returns CDR1 MNHNS and CDR2 SASEGT.

CDR3 nucleotides: TGTGCCAGCAGCTTGGAACAGTACACTGAAGCTTTCTTT. Its protein is CASSLEQYTEAFF. The gene calls are TRBV7-9 and TRBJ1-1; D not resolved. This CDR3 has 13 residues. The V end was cut by 3 bases, the J end by 3 bases, with 8 bases between. In germline, CDR1 is SEHNR, CDR2 FQNEAQ (reference sequence).

CDR3 sequence (DNA): TGTGCCAGCAGTAAACAGGACTACGAGCAGTACGTC. Protein: CASSKQDYEQYV. The chain is built from TRBV2 and TRBJ2-7; tentative D call: TRBD1 (5 bases). Germline V lookup: CDR1 SNHLY, CDR2 FYNNEI. CDR3 size: 12 residues. V shed 5 bases and J shed 3 bases, with 8 bases lying between them.

The chain carries TRBV7-8 and TRBJ1-2; TRBD1 matches at 7 bases. Trimming removed 5 bases from V and 8 bases from J; junction bases left unmatched: 11. This CDR3 region has 14 residues. CDR1 is SGHVS, CDR2 FQNEAQ, per germline. The CDR3 DNA sequence: TGTGCCAGCAGCCGAGACAGGGTCGAGTGGGGCTACACCTTC. Protein sequence: CASSRDRVEWGYTF.

The rearrangement links TRBV11-2 to TRBJ1-2; TRBD1 matches at 8 bases. In germline, CDR1 is SGHAT, CDR2 FQNNGV. This CDR3 has 15 residues. J was trimmed by 4 bases and V by 1 base; bases with no gene match: 5. CDR3 coding DNA: TGTGCCAGCAGCTTAGTCGGACAGGGAAGCTATGGCTACACCTTC. This gives the protein CASSLVGQGSYGYTF. Full variable domain (outside the CDR3, taken from reference TRBV11-2 and TRBJ1-2): EAGVAQSPRYKIIEKRQSVAFWCNPISGHATLYWYQQILGQGPKLLIQFQNNGVVDDSQLPKDRFSAERLKGVDSTLKIQPAKLEDSAVYLCASSLVGQGSYGYTFGSGTRLTVV.

The genes are TRBV10-1 and TRBJ2-3; 7 nucleotides match TRBD1. CDR1 and CDR2 from the germline V gene are WNHNN and SYGVQD (reference sequence). The V gene end was trimmed by 0 bases and the J gene end by 1 base; junction bases not matched to a gene: 1. The CDR3 spans 15 residues. As DNA, the CDR3 is TGCGCCAGCAGTGAGTCTGGACAGGGCACAGATACGCAGTATTTT. It encodes CASSESGQGTDTQYF.

A single count supports this clone. The rearrangement links TRBV3-1 (or the pseudogene TRBV3-2) to TRBJ1-4, with D tentatively TRBD1 (5 bases). The CDR3 length is 14 residues. Between the trimmed V and J ends, which lost 4 bases and 6 bases, there was a span of 12 bases. Germline-derived CDR1 and CDR2 are LGHDT and YNNKEL (reference sequence). The CDR3 is CASSPSGVYEKLFF. The CDR3 DNA reads TGTGCCAGCAGCCCCTCGGGGGTATATGAAAAACTGTTTTTT.

The chain combines TRBV19 with TRBJ2-1, with TRBD1 as a possible D gene (6 bases). V dropped 4 bases and J dropped 3 bases, with 16 bases sitting between them. Germline V gene lookup returns CDR1 LNHDA and CDR2 SQIVND (reference sequence). The CDR3 sequence is 16 residues long. CDR3 sequence: CASSTQGVRFYNEQFF. The CDR3 bases are TGTGCCAGTAGTACACAGGGCGTTCGGTTCTACAATGAGCAGTTCTTC.

The rearrangement uses TRBV24-1 and TRBJ1-1; TRBD1 might be the D (6 bases). V was shortened by 12 bases and J by 5 bases, with 21 bases between the two germline ends. Looked up from germline, CDR1 is KGHDR and CDR2 is SFDVKD. This CDR3 has 14 amino acids. In DNA form, the CDR3 reads TGTGCCTCCCCCCACAGGGACGTGGGGACTGAAGCTTTCTTT. Its protein is CASPHRDVGTEAFF.